This T cell receptor beta chain was obtained from a study of shared clonotypes between healthy human individuals. Replicate sorted-subset PCRs were loaded with around 200 ng DNA, roughly 33,000 T cell genomes. Original analysis: In the immunoSEQ data, sequences were junction-only and lacked quality scores, so filtering differed. Sequencing used immunoSEQ multiplex PCR; TCRdb keeps in-frame clones, though not all of them. The DNA gave D and trimming, while V, J and clone size come from that table. The data show 2,500,000 or so clones, with around 94% seen just once and around 0.14% held by the top ten. Whole-study results and caveats: It was observed that about 5% of naive CD4 clonotypes were shared across a handful of donors.

CDR3 length equals 14 residues. V lost 6 bases, J lost 5 bases, and 16 bases lay in between. From germline, CDR1 is MNHEY and CDR2 SVGAGI. About this clone: Its target is unknown.

This receptor was identified in a man aged 18 to 30 in good health. Source material: naive CD4+ T cells sorted from blood. Specified subset: CD45RA+ positively selected. The V and J genes are TRBV6-5 and TRBJ1-2; D is unresolved. The CDR3 sequence is CASRTDSGGYGYTF. DNA of the CDR3: TGTGCCAGCAGAACCGACTCCGGAGGTTATGGCTACACCTTC.